The entry below describes one T cell receptor beta chain. Its antigen is not identified. The germline CDR1 and CDR2 sequences are SGHAT and FQNNGV. CDR3 length: 14 amino acids. V was cut by 0 bases and J by 4 bases, with 8 bases left in between. These data belong to a study of regulatory T cells in long-lasting Graves disease. TCR beta libraries were built with iRepertoire HTBI primers and Arm-PCR of CDR3 regions. TCRdb independently ran MiXCR on the multiplex PCR reads; one entry per CDR3 protein. Of approximately 350,000 distinct CDR3 sequences in the sample, 16% are singletons; the top ten hold 25% to 30%. Regarding time point: newly diagnosed GD, antithyroid drugs for less than 3 months. Extracted PBMC RNA gave rise to the TCR library. Overall study findings and caveats: Patients with persistent disease showed a bias toward TRBV28, TRBJ1-2 and TRBJ2-5.

Separately, the same data were catalogued under a study of T cells in Graves' hyperthyroidism and ophthalmopathy. As that study records: During a first-round RT-PCR of the TCR CDR3, the HTBI primer set was used. Most clonotypes expanded in thyroid above 0.001 were likewise present in blood.

This sequence joins TRBV11-2 and TRBJ2-3; no clear D gene. The material was peripheral blood mononuclear cells (PBMCs), obtained at new diagnosis, from a patient treated with antithyroid drugs. The sequence was obtained from a man aged 40-50 years with Graves disease. This chain's CDR3 is CASSLDIMSDTQYF. The CDR3 bases are TGTGCCAGCAGCTTAGATATAATGTCAGATACGCAGTATTTT.